This note documents a single T cell receptor beta chain sequence. Antigen unknown. These data originate in a study of cytomegalovirus exposure and HLA in healthy donors. Points from the study as a whole: With high specificity and sensitivity, the classifier reportedly diagnosed cytomegalovirus status. Apart from CMV serostatus, no immune exposure information was available. A highly shared variant cluster was judged a likely technical artifact.

Researchers ran the PCR with 60 Vbeta and 13 Jbeta primers. Profiled with immunoSEQ multiplex PCR; TCRdb holds only in-frame clones, not every one. This sample has around 150,000 clones, with around 78% found just once. CDR3 length equals 14 residues. Germline values: CDR1 LNHNV, CDR2 YYDKDF (reference sequence). The V and J ends lost 0 bases and 0 bases respectively, with 5 bases between them. This clonotype was sampled from a female donor in good health and CMV-seropositive. The chain has TRBV15 and TRBJ1-1, with D unclear. Specimen: PBMCs. The CDR3, as DNA: TGTGCCACCAGCAGAGACAGGATGAACACTGAAGCTTTCTTT. Translation: CATSRDRMNTEAFF. The full variable domain, its missing parts supplied by reference TRBV15 and TRBJ1-1, is DAMVIQNPRYQVTQFGKPVTLSCSQTLNHNVMYWYQQKSSQAPKLLFHYYDKDFNNEADTPDNFQSRRPNTSFCFLDIRSPGLGDTAMYLCATSRDRMNTEAFFGQGTRLTVV.